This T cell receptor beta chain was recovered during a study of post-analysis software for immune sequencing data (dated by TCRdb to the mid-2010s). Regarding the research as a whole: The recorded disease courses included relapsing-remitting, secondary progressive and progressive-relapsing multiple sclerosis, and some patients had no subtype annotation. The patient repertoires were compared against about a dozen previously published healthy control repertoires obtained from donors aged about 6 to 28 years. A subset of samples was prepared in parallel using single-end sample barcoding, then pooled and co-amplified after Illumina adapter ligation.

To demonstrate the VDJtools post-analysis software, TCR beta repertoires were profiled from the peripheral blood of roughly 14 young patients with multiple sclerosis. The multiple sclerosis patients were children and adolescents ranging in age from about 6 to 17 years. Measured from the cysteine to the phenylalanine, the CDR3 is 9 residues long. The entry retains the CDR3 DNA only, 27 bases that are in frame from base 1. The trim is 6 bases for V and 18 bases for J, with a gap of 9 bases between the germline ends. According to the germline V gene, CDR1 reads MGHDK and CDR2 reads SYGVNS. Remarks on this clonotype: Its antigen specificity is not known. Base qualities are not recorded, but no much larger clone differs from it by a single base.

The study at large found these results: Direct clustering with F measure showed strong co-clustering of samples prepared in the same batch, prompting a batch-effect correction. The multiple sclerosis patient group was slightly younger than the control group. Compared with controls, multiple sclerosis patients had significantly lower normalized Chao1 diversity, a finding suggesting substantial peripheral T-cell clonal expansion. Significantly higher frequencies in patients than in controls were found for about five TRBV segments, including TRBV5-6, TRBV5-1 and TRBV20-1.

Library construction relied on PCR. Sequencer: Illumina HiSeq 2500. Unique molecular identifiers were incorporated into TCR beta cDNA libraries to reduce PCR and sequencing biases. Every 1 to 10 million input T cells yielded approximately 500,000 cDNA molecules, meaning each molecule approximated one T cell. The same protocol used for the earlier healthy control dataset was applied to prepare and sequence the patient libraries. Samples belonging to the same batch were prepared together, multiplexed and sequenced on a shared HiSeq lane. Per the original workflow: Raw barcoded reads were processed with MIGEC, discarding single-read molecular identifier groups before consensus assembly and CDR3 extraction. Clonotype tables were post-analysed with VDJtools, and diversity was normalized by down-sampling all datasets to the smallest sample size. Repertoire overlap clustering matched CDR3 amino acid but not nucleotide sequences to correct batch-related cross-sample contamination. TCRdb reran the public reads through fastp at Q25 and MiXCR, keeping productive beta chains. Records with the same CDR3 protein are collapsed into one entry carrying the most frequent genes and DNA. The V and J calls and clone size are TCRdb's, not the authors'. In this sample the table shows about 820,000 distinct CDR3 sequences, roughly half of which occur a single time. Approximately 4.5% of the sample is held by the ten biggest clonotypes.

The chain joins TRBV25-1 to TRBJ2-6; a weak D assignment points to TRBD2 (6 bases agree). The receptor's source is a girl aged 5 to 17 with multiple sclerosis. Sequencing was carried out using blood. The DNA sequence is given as TGTGCCAGCAGACGGGGGAGGACTTTC. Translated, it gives CASRRGRTF.